This TCR beta chain was observed in a study of blood T cell repertoires in COVID-19. Across the whole study: There were acute and convalescent COVID-19 samples, and they came from the United States, Italy and Spain. Sample material is recorded as cDNA or gDNA derived from T cells, B-cell-depleted T cells, or PBMCs.

Under the authors' procedure: Quantification of nucleated cells was approximated via reference gene primer amplification. Method: immunoSEQ multiplex PCR; TCRdb's copy keeps in-frame clones and lacks some. The V and J calls and clone size were taken over from that table, and D and trimming were inferred from the DNA. The profile shows approximately 70,000 clones, less than 80% of them singletons. The sample taken for sequencing was peripheral blood. The receptor's source is a man aged 55 to 70 with active or convalescent COVID-19.

The DNA of the CDR3 is TGCAGCGTTGGGCAGGGCAGGACTGAAGCTTTCTTT. Its translation: CSVGQGRTEAFF. This sequence joins TRBV29-1 and TRBJ1-1; perhaps TRBD1 as D (5 bases). The germline gives CDR1 SQVTM, CDR2 ANQGSEA. With 4 bases removed from V and 5 bases from J, the gap between germline ends came to 11 bases. The length of the CDR3 is 12 residues.